A single sample gave rise to the 6 T cell receptor beta chains below, sequenced in a study of CD4+ T cells in melanoma. The data were produced by immunoSEQ multiplex PCR, yet TCRdb's version contains in-frame clones alone and is incomplete. The repertoire holds about 140,000 clones, with 80% to 95% as singletons. These TCRs come from a human donor with melanoma.

The chain is built from TRBV9 and TRBJ2-7; maybe TRBD2 (5 bases). Trimming removed 5 bases from V and 3 bases from J, with 15 bases in between. Per germline, CDR1 SGDLS and CDR2 YYNGEE. The CDR3 contains 14 residues. The CDR3 region has the DNA TGTGCCAGCAGTCCTAGCCTGGGTGTCTACGAGCAGTACTTC. It specifies CASSPSLGVYEQYF.

V and J are TRBV20-1 and TRBJ2-3; D is uncertain. This CDR3 spans 10 amino acids. Per germline, CDR1 DFQATT and CDR2 SNEGSKA (reference sequence). Trimming took off 5 bases at V and 5 bases at J, with 5 bases between the two ends. CDR3 sequence: CSAGRDTQYF. Written as DNA, the CDR3 is TGCAGTGCTGGAAGAGATACGCAGTATTTT.

The chain couples TRBV5-6 to TRBJ2-5; D gene ambiguous. The V gene's germline CDR1 is SGHDT and CDR2 YYEEEE. The V end was cut by 4 bases, the J end by 7 bases, with 8 bases between. This CDR3 contains 11 residues. The CDR3 sequence: CASSKLGTQYF. The CDR3 DNA is TGTGCCAGCAGCAAACTTGGGACCCAGTACTTC. The full variable domain, its missing parts supplied by reference TRBV5-6 and TRBJ2-5, is DAGVTQSPTHLIKTRGQQVTLRCSPKSGHDTVSWYQQALGQGPQFIFQYYEEEERQRGNFPDRFSGHQFPNYSSELNVNALLLGDSALYLCASSKLGTQYFGPGTRLLVL.

This chain connects TRBV29-1 to TRBJ2-3; D is unresolved. This CDR3 has 11 residues. V lost 2 bases and J lost 7, with 7 bases in between. The germline V gene encodes CDR1 SQVTM and CDR2 ANQGSEA. The CDR3 here is CSVEREHTQYF. CDR3 sequence (DNA): TGCAGCGTTGAACGCGAACATACGCAGTATTTT.

This clone was detected only a few times. The chain employs TRBV2 and TRBJ1-1, with D unresolved. The CDR3 length is 12 residues. Looked up from germline, CDR1 is SNHLY and CDR2 is FYNNEI. Trimming removed 5 bases at V and 1 base at J, with 5 bases between. CDR3 bases: TGTGCCAGCAGTCGACAGAACACTGAAGCTTTCTTT. Protein sequence: CASSRQNTEAFF.

The chain joins TRBV7-6 to TRBJ1-1; D remains ambiguous. CDR3 length: 13 residues. Germline-derived CDR1 and CDR2 are SGHVS and FNYEAQ. V was shortened by 5 bases and J by 3 bases, with 10 bases between the two germline ends. The CDR3 bases are TGTGCCAGCAGCCGAAATAGGGACACTGAAGCTTTCTTT. Protein: CASSRNRDTEAFF.